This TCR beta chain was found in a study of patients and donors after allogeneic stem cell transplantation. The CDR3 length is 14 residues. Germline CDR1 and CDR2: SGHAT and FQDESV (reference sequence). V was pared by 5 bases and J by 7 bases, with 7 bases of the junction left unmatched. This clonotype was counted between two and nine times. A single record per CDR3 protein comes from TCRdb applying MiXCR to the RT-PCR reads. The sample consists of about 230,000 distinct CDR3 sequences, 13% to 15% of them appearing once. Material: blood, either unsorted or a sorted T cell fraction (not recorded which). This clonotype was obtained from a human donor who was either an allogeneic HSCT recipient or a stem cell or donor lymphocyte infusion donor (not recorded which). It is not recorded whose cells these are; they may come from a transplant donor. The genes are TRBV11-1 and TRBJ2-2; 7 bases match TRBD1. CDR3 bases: TGTGCCAGCAGCCCAAGACAGGGCCTCGGGGAGCTGTTTTTT. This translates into CASSPRQGLGELFF.